This passage covers 30 T cell receptor beta chains from one sample sequenced in a study of T cell repertoires in cytomegalovirus infection. Each CDR3 protein is one row after TCRdb ran MiXCR on the reads. The repertoire holds hundreds of thousands of distinct CDR3 sequences, with approximately 25% as singletons. Sequenced input: CD8+ T cells from PBMCs. Receptors originate from a human donor in good health (CMV status not recorded). Some clones in this sample may be carry-over from other donors' samples.

The J gene is TRBJ2-1, the V gene TRBV28; TRBD2 matches at 12 bases. Per the germline V gene, CDR1 is MDHEN and CDR2 is SYDVKM. CDR3 length: 19 amino acids. Trimming cost V 5 bases and J 4 bases; bases outside gene matches: 15. The CDR3 spells CASSPPRTSGEIAYNEQFF. CDR3 DNA: TGTGCCAGCAGTCCGCCCAGGACTAGCGGGGAAATAGCTTACAATGAGCAGTTCTTC.

The chain has TRBV28 and TRBJ2-7; D possibly corresponds to TRBD1 (5 bases). The germline gives CDR1 MDHEN, CDR2 SYDVKM. V was pared by 4 bases and J by 1 base, with 8 bases between. CDR3 length: 13 residues. Here the CDR3 DNA reads TGTGCCAGCAGTTCCAGGGTATCCTACGAGCAGTACGTC. Its protein product is CASSSRVSYEQYV.

V gene TRBV10-3 combines with J gene TRBJ2-3, with D hard to call. Trimming took 6 bases from V and 2 from J, leaving 15 bases between them. CDR1 and CDR2 from the germline V gene are ENHRY and SYGVKD. The CDR3 sequence is 15 residues long. The CDR3 protein is CAIRRTVNHTDTQYF. The CDR3 coding sequence is TGTGCCATCAGGAGGACCGTAAATCACACAGATACGCAGTATTTT.

The chain links TRBV20-1 to TRBJ1-1; no clear D. The V end lost 0 bases, the J end lost 7 bases, and 12 bases lay between the germline ends. The CDR3 covers 13 residues. The germline V gene encodes CDR1 DFQATT and CDR2 SNEGSKA (reference sequence). The CDR3 loop reads CSAREIGGLEAFF. The CDR3 nucleotides read TGCAGTGCTAGAGAGATTGGTGGGCTTGAAGCTTTCTTT.

This chain links TRBV20-1 with TRBJ2-5; possibly TRBD2 for D (5 bases). The V end was cut by 2 bases, the J end by 3 bases, with 19 bases between. The germline CDR1 and CDR2 sequences are DFQATT and SNEGSKA (reference sequence). CDR3 length equals 16 residues. The CDR3 bases are TGCAGTGCTAGATTGGCCTGGGGAGCGAACAAAGAGACCCAGTACTTC. Translation: CSARLAWGANKETQYF.

This clonotype has only a few counts. The CDR3 loop is CASSPTGIVYNEQFF. The CDR3 DNA sequence: TGTGCCAGTAGCCCGACAGGGATAGTCTACAATGAGCAGTTCTTC. This chain joins TRBV19 and TRBJ2-1, with TRBD1 matching over 7 bases. The CDR3 sequence is 15 residues long. Trimming removed 6 bases from V and 3 bases from J; junction bases left unmatched: 8. CDR1 and CDR2 from the germline V gene are LNHDA and SQIVND (reference sequence). The full variable domain, rest sourced from reference TRBV19 and TRBJ2-1, is DGGITQSPKYLFRKEGQNVTLSCEQNLNHDAMYWYRQDPGQGLRLIYYSQIVNDFQKGDIAEGYSVSREKKESFPLTVTSAQKNPTAFYLCASSPTGIVYNEQFFGPGTRLTVL.

The chain is built from TRBV28 and TRBJ2-3; 7 nucleotides match TRBD2. The germline V gene has CDR1 MDHEN and CDR2 SYDVKM. CDR3 length: 17 amino acids. V lost 3 bases, J lost 5 bases, and 14 bases stayed unmatched. The DNA for the CDR3 is TGTGCCAGCAGTTTTAAAAGCGGGACGGAGATGAGAGATACGCAGTATTTT. As protein: CASSFKSGTEMRDTQYF.

This chain connects TRBV19 to TRBJ2-1; a weak D match, TRBD2 (6 bases). V lost 1 base to trimming and J lost 6 bases, with 10 bases between them. Germline V CDR1 and CDR2: LNHDA, SQIVND (reference sequence). This CDR3 contains 14 residues. The CDR3 DNA is TGTGCCAGTAGTATAGGGGCGACTAGCAATGAGCAGTTCTTC. It encodes CASSIGATSNEQFF.

This clonotype has a handful of counts. This chain connects TRBV14 to TRBJ2-7, with unresolved D. The germline V gene encodes CDR1 SGHDN and CDR2 FVKESK. CDR3 length equals 12 residues. V was clipped by 3 bases and J by 2 bases, with 5 bases between them. Here the CDR3 DNA reads TGTGCCAGCAGCCATGAAACCTACGAGCAGTACTTC. Encoded protein: CASSHETYEQYF. Full variable domain (rest looked up from reference TRBV14 and TRBJ2-7): EAGVTQFPSHSVIEKGQTVTLRCDPISGHDNLYWYRRVMGKEIKFLLHFVKESKQDESGMPNNRFLAERTGGTYSTLKVQPAELEDSGVYFCASSHETYEQYFGPGTRLTVT.

This chain joins TRBV24-1 and TRBJ2-1; perhaps TRBD1 as D (6 bases). Germline assignment: CDR1 KGHDR and CDR2 SFDVKD. The V end was cut by 2 bases, the J end by 5 bases, with 12 bases between. This CDR3 spans 15 amino acids. CDR3 bases: TGTGCCACCAGTGATTCCCGGACAGTCAACAATGAGCAGTTCTTC. Its protein is CATSDSRTVNNEQFF.

This sequence joins TRBV20-1 and TRBJ1-2; D unresolved. The CDR3 extends over 13 amino acids. Germline CDR1 and CDR2: DFQATT and SNEGSKA (reference sequence). Trimming pared 0 bases from V and 6 bases from J, leaving 11 bases between. CDR3 bases: TGCAGTGCTAGAGATCTTAGGGTCGATGGCTACACCTTC. It translates to CSARDLRVDGYTF.

This clonotype was seen repeatedly, ten times or more. The chain employs TRBV28 and TRBJ2-1; D remains ambiguous. Trimming took 0 bases from V and 0 from J, leaving 6 bases between them. Germline CDR1 is MDHEN and CDR2 is SYDVKM. This CDR3 has 15 residues. Written as DNA, the CDR3 is TGTGCCAGCAGTTTATGGGCTAGCTCCTACAATGAGCAGTTCTTC. Its protein product is CASSLWASSYNEQFF.

The chain links TRBV6-2 or TRBV6-3 to TRBJ1-5; TRBD1 is a possible D gene (5 bases). Trimming removed 6 bases from V and 4 bases from J, with 10 bases in between. This CDR3 spans 13 amino acids. Germline V gene lookup returns CDR1 MNHEY and CDR2 SVGEGT. The CDR3 region has the DNA TGTGCCAGCAGGTCCGGGGCGAATCAGCCCCAGCATTTT. Translation: CASRSGANQPQHF.

J is TRBJ1-1 and V is TRBV7-2; possible D gene TRBD1, 6 bases. Per the germline V gene, CDR1 is SGHTA and CDR2 is FQGNSA. This CDR3 has 15 residues. Trimming shortened V by 5 bases and J by 1 base, and 14 bases separated the two germline ends. CDR3 amino acids: CASSRPDRRNTEAFF. The CDR3, as DNA: TGTGCCAGCAGCCGCCCCGACAGGAGGAACACTGAAGCTTTCTTT.

As to this clonotype: This may stem from a read error, because a much larger clone lies one nucleotide away. The V call is TRBV28, the J call TRBJ1-2, with D perhaps matching TRBD1 (5 bases). Germline V CDR1 and CDR2: MDHEN, SYDVKM. V was clipped by 2 bases and J by 2 bases, with 12 bases between them. This CDR3 is built from 15 residues. The CDR3, as DNA: TGTGCCAGCAGTTTAGAGACAGTCCGGAACTATGGCTACACCTTC. It yields the protein CASSLETVRNYGYTF.

This clonotype was observed a few times. The rearrangement links TRBV5-5 to TRBJ2-4; D may match TRBD1 or TRBD2 (5 bases each). Germline lookup yields CDR1 SGHKS and CDR2 YYEKEE (reference sequence). Trimming pared 3 bases from V and 1 base from J, leaving 14 bases between. This CDR3 spans 16 amino acids. The CDR3 sequence: CASSSVRDPAKNIQYF. Here the CDR3 DNA reads TGTGCCAGCAGCTCCGTCAGGGACCCGGCCAAAAACATTCAGTACTTC.

The chain combines TRBV20-1 with TRBJ1-4, with unresolved D. The CDR3 is 15 amino acids. The germline V gene encodes CDR1 DFQATT and CDR2 SNEGSKA (reference sequence). The germline V and J ends were trimmed by 0 bases and 5 bases, with 13 bases remaining between them. The DNA for the CDR3 is TGCAGTGCTAGAGACAGCCAAGGAGTGAATGAAAAACTGTTTTTT. Its protein product is CSARDSQGVNEKLFF.

In this sample, this clonotype turned up many times. This sequence joins TRBV12-3 or TRBV12-4 and TRBJ1-2; D might be TRBD1 (6 bases). V lost 6 bases and J 2 bases, leaving 16 bases between the germline ends. CDR3 size: 15 residues. The DNA of the CDR3 is TGTGCCAGCAGAGGGGGTTGGGACGGGAACTATGGCTACACCTTC. It yields the protein CASRGGWDGNYGYTF.

V usage is TRBV2 and J usage is TRBJ2-7; 9 nucleotides line up with TRBD1. CDR1 is SNHLY, CDR2 FYNNEI, per germline. The CDR3 is made up of 15 amino acids. V trimming: 6 bases; J trimming: 1 base; junction bases outside the gene matches: 7. CDR3 bases: TGTGCCAGCAGCCCTGACAGGGGGGTATCCTACGAGCAGTACTTC. As protein: CASSPDRGVSYEQYF.

In the case of this clonotype: This may stem from a read error, because a much larger clone lies one nucleotide away. Because it lacks the conserved phenylalanine or tryptophan at the end, this CDR3 is likely a read error. The J gene is TRBJ2-1, the V gene TRBV7-9, with D possibly matching TRBD2 (6 bases). Trimming shortened V by 5 bases and J by 6 bases, and 8 bases separated the two germline ends. The CDR3 has 12 amino acids. CDR1 SEHNR and CDR2 FQNEAQ come from the germline V gene (reference sequence). The CDR3 loop reads CASSISGNEQFL. CDR3 nucleotides: TGTGCCAGCAGCATTAGCGGCAATGAGCAGTTCCTC.

This chain joins TRBV15 and TRBJ2-3, with D perhaps matching TRBD1 or TRBD2 (5 bases each). The CDR3 is 15 amino acids. CDR1 and CDR2 (germline): LNHNV, YYDKDF (reference sequence). Trimming shortened V by 4 bases and J by 2 bases, and 13 bases separated the two germline ends. The CDR3 reads CATSKRGVTTDTQYF. In DNA, the CDR3 is TGTGCCACCAGCAAACGAGGGGTCACCACAGATACGCAGTATTTT.

A remark on this clonotype: This could be a read error, since a much larger clone is one nucleotide away. The rearrangement uses TRBV7-2 and TRBJ1-5; 7 nucleotides line up with TRBD1. Germline V lookup: CDR1 SGHTA, CDR2 FQGNSA. The CDR3 length is 15 residues. The CDR3 nucleotides read TGTGCCAGCAGCTCCCCAGACAGGGACAATCAGCCCCGGCATTTT. It encodes CASSSPDRDNQPRHF.

A word on this clonotype: This could be a read error, since a much larger clone is one nucleotide away. This chain joins TRBV7-2 and TRBJ1-1; D remains unclear. Germline CDR1 reads SGHTA; CDR2 reads FQGNSA. This CDR3 is 12 amino acids long. Here the CDR3 reads CANSPTRIEAFF. CDR3 sequence (DNA): TGTGCCAACAGCCCGACAAGGATAGAAGCTTTCTTT.

The chain has TRBV6-4 and TRBJ2-3; maybe TRBD2 (6 bases). V was clipped by 2 bases and J by 0 bases, with 12 bases between them. This CDR3 has 16 residues. Per the germline V gene, CDR1 is MRHNA and CDR2 is SNTAGT. The CDR3 loop reads CASSDHAGRSTDTQYF. The CDR3 coding sequence is TGTGCCAGCAGTGACCACGCGGGGCGTAGCACAGATACGCAGTATTTT.

The chain recombines TRBV7-9 with TRBJ1-5; D unclear. Per germline, CDR1 SEHNR and CDR2 FQNEAQ (reference sequence). This CDR3 has 12 residues. V was clipped by 6 bases and J by 1 base, with 4 bases between them. The CDR3 nucleotides are TGTGCCAGCAGGCAAAGCAATCAGCCCCAGCATTTT. Its translation is CASRQSNQPQHF.

This clonotype was observed a few times. The J gene is TRBJ2-1, the V gene TRBV5-8, with 8 positions matching TRBD1. The CDR3 is 16 amino acids. J gave up 1 base and V 0 bases, and 3 bases lay outside the gene matches. CDR1 is SGHTS and CDR2 is YDEGEE in the germline V gene. For the CDR3, the DNA is TGTGCCAGCAGCTTGGTACAGGGGGTTTCCTACAATGAGCAGTTCTTC. Its translation is CASSLVQGVSYNEQFF.

This clonotype has only a few counts. This chain uses TRBV28 with TRBJ2-6, with TRBD1 identical over 9 bases. This CDR3 is 13 amino acids long. Germline values: CDR1 MDHEN, CDR2 SYDVKM. The J segment lost 12 bases and the V segment lost 4 bases, leaving 4 bases of the junction unmatched. In nucleotides, the CDR3 is TGTGCCAGCAGTTGGGACAGGGCGGCCGTCCTGACTTTC. This gives the protein CASSWDRAAVLTF.

The gene calls are TRBV28 and TRBJ2-2; no definite D call. The V end lost 6 bases, the J end lost 1 base, and 9 bases lay between the germline ends. Germline CDR1 is MDHEN and CDR2 is SYDVKM. The CDR3 spans 14 residues. The CDR3 sequence is CASRQWGNTGELFF. CDR3 nucleotide sequence: TGTGCCAGCAGGCAGTGGGGGAACACCGGGGAGCTGTTTTTT.

V usage is TRBV6-2 or TRBV6-3 and J usage is TRBJ2-2; the match to TRBD1 covers 8 bases. Germline V lookup: CDR1 MNHEY, CDR2 SVGEGT. The ends lost 2 bases at V and 5 bases at J; junction bases unmatched: 4. The CDR3 consists of 15 residues. As DNA, the CDR3 is TGTGCCAGCAGTTACGGACAGGGATGGACCGGGGAGCTGTTTTTT. Translated, it gives CASSYGQGWTGELFF.

This chain links TRBV2 with TRBJ2-4; 9 nucleotides agree with TRBD1. This CDR3 is 16 amino acids long. Germline CDR1 and CDR2: SNHLY and FYNNEI. The V segment lost 5 bases and the J segment 8 bases; nucleotides outside the gene matches: 13. The CDR3 reads CASSPFVGQGGDIQYF. The DNA for the CDR3 is TGTGCCAGCAGTCCTTTCGTGGGACAGGGAGGGGACATTCAGTACTTC.